The TCR beta chain under discussion was sequenced for a study of Ad26.COV2.S vaccination and SARS-CoV-2 variants. Treatment: around 19 received Ad26.COV2.S at low or high dose, single or two shots; several received placebo; per-sample allocation not given. Specimens were obtained on day 63 following the first vaccine or placebo injection. This CDR3 is 15 amino acids long. Per germline, CDR1 GTSNPN and CDR2 SVGIG (reference sequence). J was trimmed by 5 bases and V by 6 bases; bases with no gene match: 14. Some clones are missing from TCRdb's copy, which holds only in-frame ones; the method was immunoSEQ multiplex PCR. Of 400,000 to 450,000 clones in the sample, roughly 90% were seen once.

Sample: peripheral blood, taken in a trial of Ad26.COV2.S vaccine versus placebo. The chain carries TRBV30 and TRBJ1-1, with TRBD1 identical over 8 bases. This receptor was taken from a person between 18 and 59 years old who received the Ad26.COV2.S COVID-19 vaccine or a placebo. CDR3 DNA sequence: TGTGCCTGTCAACCGCAGGGGGCGAGGGGAACTGAAGCTTTCTTT. Amino acid sequence: CACQPQGARGTEAFF.